What follows are 29 T cell receptor beta chains derived from one specimen sequenced in a study of response to subunit inactivated influenza vaccine. TCRdb re-called the RT-PCR reads through MiXCR, storing one row per CDR3 protein. The sample lists some 640,000 distinct CDR3 sequences; 11% to 15% were seen once. Sequenced material: PBMCs from blood, taken around two weeks before vaccination. The receptors were gathered from a man aged 50 to 59 who received an inactivated influenza vaccine.

This clonotype came up a few times. This chain links TRBV18 with TRBJ2-2; D is unclear. Looked up from germline, CDR1 is KGHSH and CDR2 is LQKENI. Trimming cost V 8 bases and J 3 bases, with 10 bases left between them. The CDR3 spans 13 residues. The DNA of the CDR3 is TGTGCCAGCCACGCCGGGTACACCGGGGAGCTGTTTTTT. The encoded protein is CASHAGYTGELFF. The full variable domain, with the rest looked up from reference TRBV18 and TRBJ2-2, is NAGVMQNPRHLVRRRGQEARLRCSPMKGHSHVYWYRQLPEEGLKFMVYLQKENIIDESGMPKERFSAEFPKEGPSILRIQQVVRGDSAAYFCASHAGYTGELFFGEGSRLTVL.

This clonotype turned up a few times. This chain links TRBV7-9 with TRBJ2-5; 7 nucleotides line up with TRBD1. The CDR3 consists of 16 residues. V shed 5 bases and J 3 bases; nucleotides not matched to a gene: 12. Germline V gene lookup returns CDR1 SEHNR and CDR2 FQNEAQ (reference sequence). The CDR3 is CASSPIVRQGEETQYF. CDR3 in DNA: TGTGCCAGCAGCCCGATAGTGCGGCAGGGGGAAGAGACCCAGTACTTC.

This clonotype appeared many times. The CDR3 region has the DNA TGTGCCAGCAGCTTAGGGGTATCGAACACCGGGGAGCTGTTTTTT. This translates into CASSLGVSNTGELFF. The rearrangement joins TRBV7-3 to TRBJ2-2; D is undetermined. Looked up from germline, CDR1 is SGHTA and CDR2 is FQGTGA. V dropped 2 bases and J dropped 0 bases, with 7 bases sitting between them. CDR3 size: 15 residues.

This clonotype showed up many times. The chain uses TRBV6-5 and TRBJ2-3; no reliable D call. The germline V gene encodes CDR1 MNHEY and CDR2 SVGAGI. Trimming took off 0 bases at V and 4 bases at J, with 11 bases between the two ends. The CDR3 length is 15 residues. The CDR3 DNA is TGTGCCAGCAGTTACTCGAGGCAGAGAGCAGATACGCAGTATTTT. This translates into CASSYSRQRADTQYF.

This clonotype was recorded many times. The V call is TRBV7-8, the J call TRBJ2-7, with 8 bases that match TRBD1. J was trimmed by 5 bases and V by 4 bases; bases with no gene match: 7. Germline V gives CDR1 SGHVS, CDR2 FQNEAQ. The CDR3 has 14 residues. The CDR3 loop is CASSYPDRAHEQYF. The CDR3 DNA reads TGTGCCAGCAGCTACCCGGACAGGGCCCACGAGCAGTACTTC.

This clonotype was detected ten times or more. This chain connects TRBV10-1 to TRBJ2-3; D is unresolved. There are 12 residues in the CDR3. CDR1 and CDR2 (germline): WNHNN, SYGVQD (reference sequence). With 4 bases removed from V and 2 bases from J, the gap between germline ends came to 4 bases. The CDR3: CASSGSTDTQYF. CDR3 DNA sequence: TGCGCCAGCAGTGGGTCCACAGATACGCAGTATTTT.

This clonotype was recorded a few times. The chain employs TRBV20-1 and TRBJ2-3; D is possibly TRBD1 (6 bases). The germline V gene encodes CDR1 DFQATT and CDR2 SNEGSKA (reference sequence). Trimming took off 5 bases at V and 1 base at J, with 19 bases between the two ends. The CDR3 length is 16 residues. CDR3 DNA: TGCAGTGCTCGAAACTGGGGCAGGGGCGGCACAGATACGCAGTATTTT. It yields the protein CSARNWGRGGTDTQYF.

This chain joins TRBV10-3 and TRBJ2-1; D gene ambiguous. V lost 3 bases and J lost 6, with 9 bases in between. The CDR3 runs to 13 residues. Germline V lookup: CDR1 ENHRY, CDR2 SYGVKD. The CDR3 here is CAISDMAPNEQFF. Written as DNA, the CDR3 is TGTGCCATCAGTGACATGGCTCCCAATGAGCAGTTCTTC.

This clonotype appeared many times. The chain joins TRBV5-1 to TRBJ2-7; D not resolved. CDR1 and CDR2 (germline): SGHRS, YFSETQ. The CDR3 is 14 amino acids. The V end was cut by 2 bases, the J end by 7 bases, with 16 bases between. CDR3 region: CASSFAAGPEEQYF. The CDR3 region has the DNA TGCGCCAGCAGCTTTGCCGCCGGTCCCGAAGAGCAGTACTTC.

There are many counts of this clonotype. Written as DNA, the CDR3 is TGTGCCAGCACCGAAAGTTTGGCGGGCAATGAGCAGTTCTTC. Amino acid sequence: CASTESLAGNEQFF. The V and J genes are TRBV14 and TRBJ2-1, with D possibly TRBD2 on 5 matching bases. The CDR3 consists of 14 residues. Trimming removed 7 bases from V and 6 bases from J, with 16 bases in between. Germline lookup yields CDR1 SGHDN and CDR2 FVKESK.

This chain uses TRBV2 with TRBJ2-1, with 8 bases lining up with TRBD2. Germline-derived CDR1 and CDR2 are SNHLY and FYNNEI. CDR3 size: 15 residues. The V segment lost 5 bases and the J segment 6 bases; nucleotides outside the gene matches: 9. CDR3 protein: CASSRTSGRTNEQFF. Written as DNA, the CDR3 is TGTGCCAGCAGTCGGACCAGCGGGAGAACCAATGAGCAGTTCTTC.

This clonotype was seen a few times. The chain links TRBV25-1 to TRBJ1-6; D remains ambiguous. The CDR3 spans 16 residues. V lost 2 bases and J 7 bases, leaving 15 bases between the germline ends. The V gene's germline CDR1 is MGHDK and CDR2 SYGVNS. CDR3 region: CASSERWPGRNSPLHF. The DNA for the CDR3 is TGTGCCAGCAGTGAACGGTGGCCGGGCCGAAATTCACCCCTCCACTTT.

The gene calls are TRBV11-2 and TRBJ2-5; 7 bases align to TRBD1. Germline CDR1 reads SGHAT; CDR2 reads FQNNGV. V was pared by 5 bases and J by 4 bases, with 28 bases of the junction left unmatched. This CDR3 has 21 residues. This CDR3 reads CASSGWFIWSRLQGSRETQYF. For the CDR3, the DNA is TGTGCCAGCAGCGGGTGGTTTATCTGGTCACGACTACAGGGGAGTCGAGAGACCCAGTACTTC.

The V gene is TRBV7-2, the J gene TRBJ2-3, with D perhaps TRBD2 (6 bases). Looked up from germline, CDR1 is SGHTA and CDR2 is FQGNSA. This CDR3 comprises 14 residues. Trimming stripped 6 bases from V and 6 bases from J, with 16 bases between. CDR3 protein: CASRFGLPQDTQYF. The CDR3 bases are TGTGCCAGCAGATTCGGACTACCCCAGGATACGCAGTATTTT.

V is TRBV18 and J is TRBJ1-5; D remains ambiguous. The CDR3 is 13 residues long. Trimming left V 4 bases short and J 3 bases short, with 7 bases between. Per germline, CDR1 KGHSH and CDR2 LQKENI. CDR3 protein: CASSRGDNQPQHF. The CDR3 DNA reads TGTGCCAGCTCACGGGGAGACAATCAGCCCCAGCATTTT.

The rearrangement joins TRBV5-1 to TRBJ1-6; D is ambiguous. This CDR3 is 14 amino acids long. Per the germline V gene, CDR1 is SGHRS and CDR2 is YFSETQ. Trimming left V 4 bases short and J 13 bases short, with 18 bases between. CDR3 DNA sequence: TGCGCCAGCAGCCCCGAGCCCGGTTCGTGGCCCCTCCACTTT. It encodes CASSPEPGSWPLHF.

The table lists this clonotype with many counts. V is TRBV6-1 and J is TRBJ2-7; D call uncertain. Trimming pared 4 bases from V and 4 bases from J, leaving 2 bases between. CDR3 length equals 10 residues. Germline assignment: CDR1 MNHNS and CDR2 SASEGT. CDR3 region: CASSGYEQYF. For the CDR3, the DNA is TGTGCCAGCAGTGGATACGAGCAGTACTTC.

The V call is TRBV4-2, the J call TRBJ2-1; D possibly corresponds to TRBD2 (6 bases). From germline, CDR1 is LGHNA and CDR2 YNFKEQ. Trimming took off 2 bases at V and 8 bases at J, with 19 bases between the two ends. CDR3 length: 16 residues. The CDR3 region is CASSQPSAIGIYEQFF. The CDR3 DNA reads as TGTGCCAGCAGCCAACCTAGCGCCATCGGTATTTATGAGCAGTTCTTC.

This clonotype was recorded many times. CDR3: CASSLDGDREQYF. Written as DNA, the CDR3 is TGTGCCAGCAGCTTAGATGGTGATCGCGAGCAGTACTTC. V and J are TRBV11-3 and TRBJ2-7; the D is unclear. Germline CDR1 is SGHNT and CDR2 is YENEEA. V was cut by 0 bases and J by 6 bases, with 9 bases left in between. This CDR3 contains 13 residues.

J is TRBJ2-4 and V is TRBV21-1. TRBV21-1 is tagged as a pseudogene. This CDR3 has 10 residues. CDR3 sequence: CAMKGNIQYF. In DNA, the CDR3 is TGTGCCATGAAAGGGAACATTCAGTACTTC.

This clonotype was counted a few times. The V gene is TRBV5-6, the J gene TRBJ2-5; D is perhaps TRBD1 or TRBD2 (5 bases each). Looked up from germline, CDR1 is SGHDT and CDR2 is YYEEEE. V dropped 4 bases and J dropped 5 bases, with 15 bases sitting between them. This CDR3 contains 14 residues. For the CDR3, the DNA is TGTGCCAGCAGCCCGGGGACGGCCTGGGAGACCCAGTACTTC. It specifies CASSPGTAWETQYF.

Only a few counts were recorded for this clonotype. The chain recombines TRBV29-1 with TRBJ2-3, with TRBD2 as a possible D gene (6 bases). The CDR3 totals 13 residues. Germline lookup yields CDR1 SQVTM and CDR2 ANQGSEA. Trimming stripped 3 bases from V and 0 bases from J, with 7 bases between. CDR3 amino acids: CSVDSGSTDTQYF. The CDR3 DNA is TGCAGCGTTGACAGCGGGAGCACAGATACGCAGTATTTT.

This sequence joins TRBV6-5 and TRBJ1-2; tentative D call: TRBD1 (5 bases). This CDR3 is 15 amino acids long. The germline V and J ends were trimmed by 2 bases and 2 bases, with 12 bases remaining between them. The germline V gene encodes CDR1 MNHEY and CDR2 SVGAGI. The CDR3 here is CASSYPAGGNYGYTF. The CDR3 nucleotides are TGTGCCAGCAGTTACCCGGCCGGGGGGAACTATGGCTACACCTTC.

The chain uses TRBV7-2 and TRBJ1-2; no reliable D call. CDR3 size: 15 residues. In germline, CDR1 is SGHTA, CDR2 FQGNSA. V was cut by 1 base and J by 7 bases, with 16 bases left in between. CDR3 in amino acids: CASSLGGWSYGGYTF. DNA of the CDR3: TGTGCCAGCAGCTTAGGGGGATGGTCTTATGGTGGCTACACCTTC.

This clonotype was seen at least ten times. The chain has TRBV4-2 and TRBJ2-7; 9 bases line up with TRBD2. The CDR3 runs 15 residues. Per germline, CDR1 LGHNA and CDR2 YNFKEQ. V shed 0 bases and J 2 bases; nucleotides not matched to a gene: 2. CDR3 residues: CASSQEAGGPYEQYF. The CDR3, as DNA: TGTGCCAGCAGCCAAGAGGCGGGAGGGCCCTACGAGCAGTACTTC.

Ten or more counts support this clonotype. The gene calls are TRBV7-2 and TRBJ1-2, with a tentative D call TRBD1 (5 bases). V gave up 5 bases and J gave up 8 bases, with 21 bases separating them. This CDR3 is 15 amino acids long. CDR1 is SGHTA, CDR2 FQGNSA, per germline. The CDR3 sequence: CASSRVGTALKGYTF. The CDR3 DNA is TGTGCCAGCAGCCGTGTTGGGACGGCCTTGAAGGGCTACACCTTC.

The CDR3, as DNA: TGTGCCAGCAGTTACGCAGGGACAGGCGAAAACATTCAGTACTTC. Translation: CASSYAGTGENIQYF. V gene TRBV6-5 combines with J gene TRBJ2-4; 8 bases match TRBD1. CDR3 length: 15 amino acids. V was clipped by 2 bases and J by 5 bases; unmatched bases: 5. Germline V gives CDR1 MNHEY, CDR2 SVGAGI.

This clonotype was seen only a few times. The chain uses TRBV20-1 and TRBJ2-1; D unresolved. The V end lost 3 bases, the J end lost 6 bases, and 9 bases lay between the germline ends. Germline V gene sequence: CDR1 DFQATT, CDR2 SNEGSKA (reference sequence). CDR3 size: 12 residues. The CDR3 is CSASAFSNEQFF. CDR3 DNA: TGCAGTGCTAGCGCTTTTAGCAATGAGCAGTTCTTC.

The V and J genes are TRBV10-3 and TRBJ2-2; TRBD2 agrees at 7 bases. Germline V gene data show CDR1 as ENHRY and CDR2 as SYGVKD. The CDR3 runs 15 residues. Unmatched junction bases numbered 5, after V lost 7 bases and J lost 0 bases. CDR3 region: CAINLADANTGELFF. CDR3 coding DNA: TGTGCCATCAACCTAGCGGACGCGAACACCGGGGAGCTGTTTTTT.